This passage covers 25 T cell receptor beta chains from one sample sequenced in a study of T cell clones after liver transplantation (dated by TCRdb to the late 2010s). The library was produced with the immunoSEQ multiplex PCR assay. The source is immuneACCESS, and TCRdb retained only in-frame sequences with V and J called. Part of the clones is not carried over; for the studies checked, unresolved V genes explain less than half of this, and the remainder is unexplained. Recorded for this sample are fewer than 50,000 clones; 70% to 90% of them occurred a single time. Less than 2.5% of the sample comes from the top ten. Sequenced material: CD4+ T cells from blood, taken 24 months after liver transplant. Source of these receptors: a human patient who received a liver transplant. After a transplant, not all T cells may be the patient's own; some may come from the graft donor.

The J gene is TRBJ1-5, the V gene TRBV30; D unresolved. The V end was cut by 0 bases, the J end by 2 bases, with 11 bases between. CDR3 length: 15 amino acids. From germline, CDR1 is GTSNPN and CDR2 SVGIG (reference sequence). The CDR3 DNA sequence: TGTGCCTGGAGTGTAGACGGGCGCGGCAATCAGCCCCAGCATTTT. It translates to CAWSVDGRGNQPQHF.

The chain recombines TRBV9 with TRBJ2-7; the D gene could be TRBD1 or TRBD2 (7 bases each). Germline V gene lookup returns CDR1 SGDLS and CDR2 YYNGEE. The ends were cut back, 2 bases at V and 2 bases at J, with 11 bases in the middle. The length of the CDR3 is 14 residues. CDR3 nucleotides: TGTGCCAGCAGCGTTCAGGGGGGGACCTACGAGCAGTACTTC. It codes for CASSVQGGTYEQYF.

This rearrangement joins TRBV18 to TRBJ2-7, with D tentatively TRBD1 (6 bases). The germline V gene has CDR1 KGHSH and CDR2 LQKENI. This CDR3 has 14 amino acids. Trimming removed 6 bases from V and 3 bases from J, with 15 bases in between. The CDR3 nucleotides read TGTGCCAGCTCGCAACAGGGAAGCAACTACGAGCAGTACTTC. It translates to CASSQQGSNYEQYF.

This clone was counted a few times. The chain joins TRBV7-9 to TRBJ1-5, with D possibly being TRBD1 (6 bases). The CDR3 runs 17 residues. The germline CDR1 and CDR2 sequences are SEHNR and FQNEAQ (reference sequence). V was trimmed by 3 bases and J by 0 bases, leaving 15 bases between them. The CDR3 here is CASSFISGADSNQPQHF. The CDR3 DNA reads as TGTGCCAGCAGCTTCATTTCAGGGGCGGATAGCAATCAGCCCCAGCATTTT.

CDR3 residues: CASSESTTNTGELFF. The CDR3 coding sequence is TGTGCCAGCAGTGAATCCACCACGAACACCGGGGAGCTGTTTTTT. This rearrangement joins TRBV25-1 to TRBJ2-2; no clear D. The CDR3 runs to 15 residues. The V gene lost 1 base and the J gene lost 0 bases, with 6 bases spanning the gap. Looked up from germline, CDR1 is MGHDK and CDR2 is SYGVNS.

The chain links TRBV19 to TRBJ2-7, with 7 bases identical to TRBD2. Germline loops: CDR1 LNHDA, CDR2 SQIVND (reference sequence). CDR3 length: 13 residues. J was trimmed by 6 bases and V by 6 bases; bases with no gene match: 8. The CDR3 sequence is CASRSPGGSEQYF. DNA of the CDR3: TGTGCCAGTAGATCTCCGGGGGGAAGCGAGCAGTACTTC.

In regard to this clone: Mismatch with germline at one junction end may stem from a read error. This sequence joins TRBV7-2 and TRBJ2-1; D is undetermined. Germline CDR1 and CDR2: SGHTA and FQGNSA. The CDR3 totals 12 residues. DNA for the CDR3: TGTGCCAGCACCTTAACCCTCAATGAGCAGTTCTTC. It specifies CASTLTLNEQFF.

The chain combines TRBV2 with TRBJ2-7; possibly TRBD1 or TRBD2 for D (6 bases each). The germline V gene encodes CDR1 SNHLY and CDR2 FYNNEI. This CDR3 is 16 amino acids long. Trimming pared 8 bases from V and 0 bases from J, leaving 20 bases between. The CDR3 here is CASGRGAGTSSYEQYF. The CDR3, as DNA: TGTGCCAGCGGAAGGGGGGCGGGAACGAGCTCCTACGAGCAGTACTTC.

The V gene is TRBV6-1, the J gene TRBJ2-1, with D possibly matching TRBD1 (5 bases). Germline V gene sequence: CDR1 MNHNS, CDR2 SASEGT. CDR3 size: 15 residues. Trimming pared 3 bases from V and 0 bases from J, leaving 9 bases between. The CDR3 sequence is CASSELGASYNEQFF. Written as DNA, the CDR3 is TGTGCCAGCAGTGAGTTAGGGGCCTCCTACAATGAGCAGTTCTTC.

The chain has TRBV5-1 and TRBJ2-7, with no clear D. This CDR3 is 14 amino acids long. V was shortened by 1 base and J by 5 bases, with 13 bases between the two germline ends. From germline, CDR1 is SGHRS and CDR2 YFSETQ. In DNA form, the CDR3 reads TGCGCCAGCAGCTTGACCGGAACCGTCGACGAGCAGTACTTC. Its translation is CASSLTGTVDEQYF. Supplemented by reference TRBV5-1 and TRBJ2-7, the full variable domain reads KAGVTQTPRYLIKTRGQQVTLSCSPISGHRSVSWYQQTPGQGLQFLFEYFSETQRNKGNFPGRFSGRQFSNSRSEMNVSTLELGDSALYLCASSLTGTVDEQYFGPGTRLTVT.

The chain couples TRBV5-1 to TRBJ2-7; 11 positions match TRBD2. Per the germline V gene, CDR1 is SGHRS and CDR2 is YFSETQ. Trimming removed 3 bases from V and 4 bases from J; junction bases left unmatched: 9. The CDR3 runs 16 residues. CDR3: CASSSGITSGSYEQYF. In nucleotides, the CDR3 is TGCGCCAGCAGCTCGGGAATTACTAGCGGGAGTTACGAGCAGTACTTC.

The chain carries TRBV7-3 and TRBJ2-2, with 7 bases matching TRBD2. This CDR3 contains 16 residues. CDR1 is SGHTA, CDR2 FQGTGA, per germline. With V trimmed by 4 bases and J by 6 bases, 11 bases remained unmatched. The CDR3 loop reads CASSSRGTIKSGELFF. The DNA of the CDR3 is TGTGCCAGCAGCTCCCGGGGGACTATAAAGTCCGGGGAGCTGTTTTTT.

V usage is TRBV30 and J usage is TRBJ1-4, with D hard to call. CDR3 length: 13 residues. Germline CDR1 GTSNPN, CDR2 SVGIG (reference sequence). Trimming removed 3 bases at V and 8 bases at J, with 13 bases between. CDR3 bases: TGTGCCTGGAGAAAGCAGGCGGGGGAAAAACTGTTTTTT. Amino acids: CAWRKQAGEKLFF.

This clone showed up just a few times. This sequence joins TRBV9 and TRBJ1-2; 8 nucleotides match TRBD1. Germline V gene sequence: CDR1 SGDLS, CDR2 YYNGEE. The V segment lost 3 bases and the J segment 4 bases; nucleotides outside the gene matches: 11. There are 16 residues in the CDR3. CDR3 sequence reads: CASSDRLGQAVYGYTF. CDR3 in DNA: TGTGCCAGCAGCGATAGACTGGGACAGGCTGTCTATGGCTACACCTTC. Variable domain in full (rest from reference TRBV9 and TRBJ1-2): DSGVTQTPKHLITATGQRVTLRCSPRSGDLSVYWYQQSLDQGLQFLIQYYNGEERAKGNILERFSAQQFPDLHSELNLSSLELGDSALYFCASSDRLGQAVYGYTFGSGTRLTVV.

The chain carries TRBV5-1 and TRBJ1-1; tentatively, D is TRBD1 (5 bases). This CDR3 has 13 amino acids. The germline gives CDR1 SGHRS, CDR2 YFSETQ. The germline V and J ends were trimmed by 4 bases and 2 bases, with 9 bases remaining between them. CDR3 bases: TGCGCCAGCAGCATAGACAGTAACACTGAAGCTTTCTTT. This gives the protein CASSIDSNTEAFF.

V usage is TRBV15 and J usage is TRBJ1-2; 8 nucleotides line up with TRBD1. In germline, CDR1 is LNHNV, CDR2 YYDKDF (reference sequence). The CDR3 sequence is 15 residues long. J was trimmed by 4 bases and V by 2 bases; bases with no gene match: 6. The DNA of the CDR3 is TGTGCCACCAGCAGACCGGACAGGGCGGGCTATGGCTACACCTTC. Its protein product is CATSRPDRAGYGYTF.

This clone appeared a single time. The V gene is TRBV7-2, the J gene TRBJ1-5; D ambiguous. Trimming pared 5 bases from V and 0 bases from J, leaving 11 bases between. Germline assignment: CDR1 SGHTA and CDR2 FQGNSA. The length of the CDR3 is 15 residues. This CDR3 is CASSADADSNQPQHF. The CDR3 region has the DNA TGTGCCAGCAGCGCAGACGCGGATAGCAATCAGCCCCAGCATTTT.

In its sample, this clone was seen a few times. The chain recombines TRBV6-5 with TRBJ2-1; 7 bases agree with TRBD1. CDR3 length: 13 amino acids. Per germline, CDR1 MNHEY and CDR2 SVGAGI. V was pared by 6 bases and J by 10 bases, with 9 bases of the junction left unmatched. The DNA for the CDR3 is TGTGCCAGCAGAGAAGGGACAGCTAGGGAGCAGTTCTTC. Protein: CASREGTAREQFF.

The V gene is TRBV27, the J gene TRBJ2-7; 7 nucleotides agree with TRBD2. CDR1 and CDR2 (germline): MNHEY, SMNVEV (reference sequence). J was trimmed by 1 base and V by 5 bases; bases with no gene match: 5. This CDR3 comprises 14 residues. CDR3 coding DNA: TGTGCCAGCAGTCGGACTAGGACATCCTACGAGCAGTACTTC. Translation: CASSRTRTSYEQYF.

The chain joins TRBV15 to TRBJ2-3, with no clear D. The germline CDR1 and CDR2 sequences are LNHNV and YYDKDF (reference sequence). Trimming took 3 bases from V and 6 from J, leaving 16 bases between them. The CDR3 loop spans 15 amino acids. CDR3 sequence reads: CATSSGSRPEDTQYF. CDR3 in DNA: TGTGCCACCAGCAGCGGGTCGCGCCCCGAGGATACGCAGTATTTT.

The rearrangement uses TRBV2 and TRBJ1-2, with TRBD1 matching over 8 bases. This CDR3 spans 11 amino acids. Losses at the gene ends were 8 bases for V and 8 bases for J; bases not matched to a gene: 4. CDR1 is SNHLY and CDR2 is FYNNEI in the germline V gene. The CDR3 is CASRTGHGYTF. CDR3 sequence (DNA): TGTGCCAGCCGGACAGGGCACGGCTACACCTTC.

This chain links TRBV6-1 with TRBJ2-4; D is perhaps TRBD2 (5 bases). This CDR3 comprises 16 residues. V was trimmed by 0 bases and J by 7 bases, leaving 16 bases between them. Germline V lookup: CDR1 MNHNS, CDR2 SASEGT. CDR3 nucleotide sequence: TGTGCCAGCAGTGAAGCGCAAGGGATGCGGAGGAACATTCAGTACTTC. Its translation: CASSEAQGMRRNIQYF.

The genes are TRBV2 and TRBJ2-7; 12 nucleotides agree with TRBD2. The CDR3 consists of 16 residues. V gave up 6 bases and J gave up 1 base; unmatched junction bases: 7. The germline V gene has CDR1 SNHLY and CDR2 FYNNEI. CDR3 nucleotide sequence: TGTGCCAGCAGCCGGACTAGCGGGATGGGGTCCTACGAGCAGTACTTC. Residues: CASSRTSGMGSYEQYF.

V gene TRBV19 combines with J gene TRBJ2-5, with 8 bases identical to TRBD1. The length of the CDR3 is 14 residues. Per germline, CDR1 LNHDA and CDR2 SQIVND (reference sequence). J was trimmed by 4 bases and V by 8 bases; bases with no gene match: 9. CDR3 coding DNA: TGTGCCAGTCAAGCAGGGGGCGGAGGAGAGACCCAGTACTTC. This gives the protein CASQAGGGGETQYF.

The chain combines TRBV7-3 with TRBJ2-7, with D perhaps assigned TRBD1 or TRBD2 (5 bases each). Looked up from germline, CDR1 is SGHTA and CDR2 is FQGTGA. The CDR3 is made up of 13 amino acids. Trimming removed 4 bases from V and 13 bases from J, with 20 bases in between. The CDR3 is CASSSLDGGPSYF. The CDR3 region has the DNA TGTGCCAGCAGCTCCCTAGATGGGGGACCTTCCTACTTC.